This TCR beta chain appears in the sequencing data of a study of shared clonotypes between healthy human individuals. TCRdb keeps only in-frame clones here, not all; method: immunoSEQ multiplex PCR. The table includes about 380,000 clones, around 96% detected once. The ends lost 3 bases at V and 7 bases at J; junction bases unmatched: 6. The germline CDR1 and CDR2 sequences are MGHRA and YSYEKL. The CDR3 runs to 17 residues. The sequencing input was memory CD8+ T cells sorted from blood. Described subset: CD45RO+ cells pooled with CCR7-negative TemRA cells. This clonotype was sampled from a man aged 25 to 40 in good health. The rearrangement links TRBV4-1 to TRBJ2-1, with 16 bases matching TRBD2. The CDR3 protein is CASSHSGLAGGKNEQFF. The CDR3 DNA sequence: TGCGCCAGCAGCCATTCGGGACTAGCGGGAGGGAAGAATGAGCAGTTCTTC.